Below, one TCR beta chain is given with its context. This entry belongs to a study of blood T cell repertoires in COVID-19. CDR1 is SGDLS and CDR2 is YYNGEE in the germline V gene. V shed 6 bases, J shed 2 bases, and the junction held 1 base outside the gene matches. The CDR3 contains 13 residues. Sequencing was performed with immunoSEQ multiplex PCR; in TCRdb, only in-frame clones are kept and a portion is missing. The sample lists around 180,000 clones, under 80% seen once, with about 3% in the top ten. The chain has TRBV9 and TRBJ2-2; 7 nucleotides align to TRBD1. The sample was peripheral blood. The sequence came from a woman aged 80 or older with acute or convalescent COVID-19. CDR3 DNA: TGTGCCAGCAAAGGGGGCAACACCGGGGAGCTGTTTTTT. Translating gives CASKGGNTGELFF.